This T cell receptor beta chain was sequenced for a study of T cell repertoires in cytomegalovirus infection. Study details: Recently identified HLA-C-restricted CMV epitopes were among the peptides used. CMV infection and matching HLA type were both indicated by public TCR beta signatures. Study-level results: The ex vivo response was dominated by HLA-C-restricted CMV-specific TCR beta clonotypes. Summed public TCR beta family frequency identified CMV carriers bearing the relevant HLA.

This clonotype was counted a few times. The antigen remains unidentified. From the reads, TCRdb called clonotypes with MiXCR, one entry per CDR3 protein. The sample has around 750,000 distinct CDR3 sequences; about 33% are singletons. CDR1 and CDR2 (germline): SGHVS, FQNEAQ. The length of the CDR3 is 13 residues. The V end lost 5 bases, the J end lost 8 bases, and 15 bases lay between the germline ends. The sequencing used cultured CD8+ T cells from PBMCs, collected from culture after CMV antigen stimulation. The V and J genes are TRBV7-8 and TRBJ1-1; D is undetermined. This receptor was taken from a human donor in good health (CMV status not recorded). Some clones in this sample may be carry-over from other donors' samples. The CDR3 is CASSTRTGGEAFF. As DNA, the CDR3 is TGTGCCAGCAGCACCCGGACCGGCGGGGAAGCTTTCTTT.